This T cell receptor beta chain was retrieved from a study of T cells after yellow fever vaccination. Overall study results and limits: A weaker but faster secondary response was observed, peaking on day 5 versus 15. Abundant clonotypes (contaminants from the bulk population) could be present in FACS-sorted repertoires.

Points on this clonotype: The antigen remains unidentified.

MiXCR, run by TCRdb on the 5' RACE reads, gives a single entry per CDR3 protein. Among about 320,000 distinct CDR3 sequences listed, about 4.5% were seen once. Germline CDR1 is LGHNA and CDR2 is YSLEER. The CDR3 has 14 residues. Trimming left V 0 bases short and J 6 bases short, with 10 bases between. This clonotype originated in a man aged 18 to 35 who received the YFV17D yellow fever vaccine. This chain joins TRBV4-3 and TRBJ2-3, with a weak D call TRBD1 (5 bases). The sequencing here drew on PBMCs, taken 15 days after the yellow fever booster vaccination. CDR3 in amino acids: CASSQDVRGDTQYF. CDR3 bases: TGCGCCAGCAGCCAAGACGTAAGGGGCGATACGCAGTATTTT.